The 9 T cell receptor beta chains below were found in one sample sequenced in a study of beta chain features in type 1 diabetes. Study results and caveats: TCRB CDR3s were moderately but significantly shorter in Type 1 diabetes patients in all four CD4+ subsets.

The antigens these receptors bind are not known. The whole isolated RNA underwent reverse transcription, so sequencing captured expressed TCRB transcripts. TCRdb's copy holds only in-frame clones and misses some; the assay was immunoSEQ multiplex PCR. Among tens of thousands of clones, 35% to 55% were seen once, and the ten largest hold roughly 0.13%. Sequences were obtained from stem cell memory CD4+ T cells from blood. Receptors originate from a young man with type 1 diabetes.

The chain couples TRBV6-1 to TRBJ2-5; perhaps TRBD1 as D (5 bases). CDR1 and CDR2 (germline): MNHNS, SASEGT. There are 13 residues in the CDR3. The ends were cut back, 3 bases at V and 5 bases at J, with 10 bases in the middle. The CDR3: CASSDRVRETQYF. In DNA, the CDR3 is TGTGCCAGCAGTGACAGGGTCCGGGAGACCCAGTACTTC.

This CDR3 reads CASSSPPGQPGTEAFF. In DNA form, the CDR3 reads TGTGCCAGCAGCTCGCCTCCGGGACAGCCTGGAACTGAAGCTTTCTTT. This sequence joins TRBV7-9 and TRBJ1-1; TRBD1 matches 7 bases. This CDR3 is built from 16 residues. Germline CDR1 is SEHNR and CDR2 is FQNEAQ (reference sequence). With V trimmed by 4 bases and J by 5 bases, 13 bases remained unmatched.

The chain joins TRBV28 to TRBJ1-4; TRBD1 aligns across 7 bases. Germline V gives CDR1 MDHEN, CDR2 SYDVKM. Trimming took 7 bases from V and 8 from J; bases not matched to a gene: 10. This CDR3 comprises 14 residues. The CDR3, as DNA: TGTGCCAGCAAAACAGGGGAGATCTTCGAAAAACTGTTTTTT. This gives the protein CASKTGEIFEKLFF. Looking up the rest from reference TRBV28 and TRBJ1-4 gives the full variable domain: DVKVTQSSRYLVKRTGEKVFLECVQDMDHENMFWYRQDPGLGLRLIYFSYDVKMKEKGDIPEGYSVSREKKERFSLILESASTNQTSMYLCASKTGEIFEKLFFGSGTQLSVL.

This chain connects TRBV4-1 to TRBJ1-2; 7 nucleotides agree with TRBD1. The length of the CDR3 is 14 residues. V shed 3 bases, J shed 4 bases, and the junction held 5 bases outside the gene matches. CDR1 is MGHRA and CDR2 is YSYEKL in the germline V gene. The CDR3 sequence is CASSQRQGFYGYTF. The CDR3 coding sequence is TGCGCCAGCAGCCAGAGACAGGGATTCTATGGCTACACCTTC.

This clone has more than one count but fewer than ten. This chain links TRBV7-2 with TRBJ2-3; 7 positions match TRBD2. Germline lookup yields CDR1 SGHTA and CDR2 FQGNSA. The CDR3 runs to 15 residues. Unmatched junction bases numbered 7, after V lost 5 bases and J lost 2 bases. CDR3 loop: CASSPLAADTDTQYF. As DNA, the CDR3 is TGTGCCAGCAGCCCGCTAGCGGCCGACACAGATACGCAGTATTTT.

This clone was recorded a few times. The chain carries TRBV28 and TRBJ1-2; 9 nucleotides agree with TRBD1. The CDR3 runs 13 residues. Per the germline V gene, CDR1 is MDHEN and CDR2 is SYDVKM. V lost 6 bases to trimming and J lost 8 bases; unmatched junction nucleotides: 7. For the CDR3, the DNA is TGTGCCAGCAGCTGGGGACAGGGCCAGGGCTACACCTTC. As protein: CASSWGQGQGYTF.

This clone came up a few times. The CDR3 sequence is CASSLGLAGVRSYEQYF. DNA for the CDR3: TGCGCCAGCAGCCTGGGACTAGCGGGAGTAAGGTCCTACGAGCAGTACTTC. The chain uses TRBV5-1 and TRBJ2-7, with TRBD2 matching 14 bases. The V and J ends lost 4 bases and 1 base, in that order; junction bases with no gene match: 7. CDR1 and CDR2 (germline): SGHRS, YFSETQ. The CDR3 covers 17 residues. The full variable domain, rest sourced from reference TRBV5-1 and TRBJ2-7, is KAGVTQTPRYLIKTRGQQVTLSCSPISGHRSVSWYQQTPGQGLQFLFEYFSETQRNKGNFPGRFSGRQFSNSRSEMNVSTLELGDSALYLCASSLGLAGVRSYEQYFGPGTRLTVT.

This clone has just a few counts. The chain joins TRBV9 to TRBJ2-6, with D possibly being TRBD1 (6 bases). Trimming took 4 bases from V and 2 from J, leaving 10 bases between them. In germline, CDR1 is SGDLS, CDR2 YYNGEE. The CDR3 contains 15 residues. CDR3 in DNA: TGTGCCAGCAGCTACCAGGGGACTGGGGCCAACGTCCTGACTTTC. It specifies CASSYQGTGANVLTF.

A few counts support this clone. The V gene is TRBV7-2, the J gene TRBJ2-5; TRBD2 aligns across 9 bases. Germline V CDR1 and CDR2: SGHTA, FQGNSA. The CDR3 extends over 16 amino acids. The V gene end was trimmed by 3 bases and the J gene end by 1 base; junction bases not matched to a gene: 6. The CDR3 here is CASSFLSGRTQETQYF. DNA of the CDR3: TGTGCCAGCAGCTTTCTAAGCGGGAGGACCCAAGAGACCCAGTACTTC.